A single sample is the source of the 17 T cell receptor beta chains below, sequenced in a study of blood T cells in healthy people across ages. Primed by a sample-barcoded 5' primer and a J-beta primer mix, a second PCR proceeded for 7 to 11 cycles. From the 5' RACE reads, TCRdb called clonotypes with MiXCR, one entry per CDR3 protein. This sample has more than 1 million distinct CDR3 sequences, with less than 50% found just once. Sequenced: blood. These receptor sequences come from a woman aged 55-69 years in good health.

This clonotype was found a few times. The CDR3 DNA reads as TGTGCCAGCAGTGTGAGGACAGGGGGGGAGCAGTACTTC. Amino acids: CASSVRTGGEQYF. The chain has TRBV12-3 or TRBV12-4 and TRBJ2-7; 10 bases match TRBD1. This CDR3 region has 13 residues. Trimming at V came to 5 bases and at J to 7 bases, leaving 5 bases not matched to a gene.

The rearrangement uses TRBV5-1 and TRBJ1-4; TRBD1 is a possible D gene (5 bases). V dropped 6 bases and J dropped 2 bases, with 11 bases sitting between them. The CDR3 consists of 14 residues. CDR1 is SGHRS and CDR2 is YFSETQ in the germline V gene. Here the CDR3 reads CASTPGTTNEKLFF. For the CDR3, the DNA is TGCGCCAGCACCCCAGGGACGACTAATGAAAAACTGTTTTTT.

V and J are TRBV12-3 or TRBV12-4 and TRBJ2-1, with no clear D. V was pared by 3 bases and J by 13 bases, with 10 bases between. The CDR3 has 11 amino acids. CDR3 in amino acids: CASSFYFFQFF. DNA of the CDR3: TGTGCCAGCAGTTTTTATTTTTTTCAGTTCTTC.

V and J are TRBV13 and TRBJ2-7; 7 bases fit TRBD2. Trimming removed 1 base from V and 5 bases from J; junction bases left unmatched: 8. There are 15 residues in the CDR3. Germline lookup yields CDR1 PRHDT and CDR2 FYEKMQ (reference sequence). The CDR3 loop reads CASSLDSGPPDEQYF. CDR3 coding DNA: TGTGCCAGCAGCTTAGATAGCGGGCCTCCCGACGAGCAGTACTTC. Together with reference TRBV13 and TRBJ2-7, the CDR3 gives the full variable domain: AAGVIQSPRHLIKEKRETATLKCYPIPRHDTVYWYQQGPGQDPQFLISFYEKMQSDKGSIPDRFSAQQFSDYHSELNMSSLELGDSALYFCASSLDSGPPDEQYFGPGTRLTVT.

The chain employs TRBV6-6 and TRBJ2-7; 7 bases match TRBD1. The DNA end is more similar to TRBJ2-5, so the J call may be wrong. Germline-derived CDR1 and CDR2 are MNHNY and SVGAGI (reference sequence). The length of the CDR3 is 13 residues. As DNA, the CDR3 is TGTGCCAGCAGCTGGGACAGCCCCAGGACCCAGTACTTC. Amino acid sequence: CASSWDSPRTQYF.

The gene calls are TRBV7-2 and TRBJ2-6, with a possible D match to TRBD2 (6 bases). This CDR3 is built from 16 residues. V shed 1 base and J shed 6 bases, with 13 bases lying between them. Germline lookup yields CDR1 SGHTA and CDR2 FQGNSA. This CDR3 reads CASSLVRDLVANVLTF. Here the CDR3 DNA reads TGTGCCAGCAGCTTAGTGCGGGATCTGGTGGCCAACGTCCTGACTTTC.

This chain uses TRBV6-5 with TRBJ1-2; D remains ambiguous. CDR1 is MNHEY and CDR2 is SVGAGI in the germline V gene. V lost 2 bases to trimming and J lost 4 bases, with 14 bases between them. This CDR3 has 15 residues. The CDR3 here is CASSYGPGLGYGYTF. The DNA of the CDR3 is TGTGCCAGCAGTTACGGACCCGGGCTCGGCTATGGCTACACCTTC.

J is TRBJ1-6 and V is TRBV12-3 or TRBV12-4; D remains unclear. CDR3 length equals 14 residues. Trimming pared 3 bases from V and 15 bases from J, leaving 18 bases between. The CDR3 loop is CASSLWAVSPLLHF. CDR3 nucleotide sequence: TGTGCCAGCAGTTTGTGGGCAGTCTCTCCCCTCCTCCACTTT.

This clonotype was found a few times. The V call is TRBV4-1, the J call TRBJ1-1; D is undetermined. V dropped 2 bases and J dropped 2 bases, with 9 bases sitting between them. This CDR3 comprises 14 residues. Germline V gives CDR1 MGHRA, CDR2 YSYEKL. The CDR3 reads CASSQPDRNTEAFF. In nucleotides, the CDR3 is TGCGCCAGCAGCCAACCAGACCGAAACACTGAAGCTTTCTTT.

This clonotype was seen once. This rearrangement joins TRBV28 to TRBJ1-6; 7 positions agree with TRBD1. The CDR3 covers 22 residues. With 6 bases clipped from V and 0 bases from J, the junction kept 23 bases outside the gene matches. Germline lookup yields CDR1 MDHEN and CDR2 SYDVKM. The CDR3 coding sequence is TGTGCCAGCAGACGGCAGGTGATCCCGGGACAGATATTAAGCTCCTATAATTCACCCCTCCACTTT. Translation: CASRRQVIPGQILSSYNSPLHF.

The chain couples TRBV5-5 to TRBJ2-3; D not resolved. The ends were cut back, 10 bases at V and 0 bases at J, with 12 bases in the middle. Germline V gives CDR1 SGHKS, CDR2 YYEKEE (reference sequence). CDR3 size: 13 residues. For the CDR3, the DNA is TGTGCCGCCGGCCCCGCGAGCACAGATACGCAGTATTTT. It is translated as CAAGPASTDTQYF.

About this clonotype itself: Its ends do not fully match the called genes, so a read error is possible. The V gene is TRBV27, the J gene TRBJ1-1; 12 bases agree with TRBD1. Germline CDR1 reads MNHEY; CDR2 reads SMNVEV (reference sequence). The CDR3 is made up of 16 amino acids. Here the CDR3 DNA reads TGTGCCGGCAGCCTGGGACAGGGGGCGTTGGGCACTGAAGCTTTCTTT. Protein sequence: CAGSLGQGALGTEAFF.

The sample holds a few counts of this clonotype. This chain joins TRBV11-2 and TRBJ1-4, with D unclear. This CDR3 comprises 12 residues. The V end was cut by 7 bases, the J end by 8 bases, with 11 bases between. CDR1 and CDR2 (germline): SGHAT, FQNNGV. This chain's CDR3 is CASTFGEEKLFF. Here the CDR3 DNA reads TGTGCCAGCACCTTCGGGGAAGAAAAACTGTTTTTT.

There are a few counts of this clonotype. The chain combines TRBV9 with TRBJ2-5; 7 nucleotides match TRBD2. This CDR3 spans 14 amino acids. V shed 0 bases, J shed 5 bases, and the junction held 4 bases outside the gene matches. Germline values: CDR1 SGDLS, CDR2 YYNGEE. The CDR3 protein is CASSVGLARETQYF. CDR3 coding DNA: TGTGCCAGCAGCGTAGGACTAGCACGTGAGACCCAGTACTTC.

V gene TRBV2 combines with J gene TRBJ2-1; 11 nucleotides match TRBD1. V lost 4 bases and J lost 7; bases outside the gene matches: 9. This CDR3 has 16 amino acids. Germline CDR1 is SNHLY and CDR2 is FYNNEI. CDR3 DNA sequence: TGTGCCAGCAGTGTCGCTACCGGGACAGGGGGGAATGAGCAGTTCTTC. Its translation: CASSVATGTGGNEQFF.

Comment on this clonotype: Germline and junction disagree at one end, which may indicate a read error. The chain has TRBV9 and TRBJ2-7, with D possibly TRBD2 on 5 matching bases. Germline lookup yields CDR1 SGDLS and CDR2 YYNGEE. CDR3 length equals 14 residues. CDR3 sequence: CARSVEAAAYEQYF. CDR3 coding DNA: TGTGCCCGCAGCGTAGAAGCGGCAGCCTACGAGCAGTACTTC.

The rearrangement links TRBV27 to TRBJ1-4; 10 bases are shared with TRBD1. V lost 5 bases, J lost 0 bases, and 6 bases stayed unmatched. The CDR3 loop spans 17 amino acids. CDR1 is MNHEY, CDR2 SMNVEV, per germline (reference sequence). The CDR3 DNA is TGTGCCAGCAGTAGGACAGGGGGTCAAGCAACTAATGAAAAACTGTTTTTT. Amino acid sequence: CASSRTGGQATNEKLFF.